This T cell receptor beta chain was sequenced during a study of early T cells in non-severe SARS-CoV-2 infection. Study in general: The chains were unpaired, and the sequenced material was bulk RNA from unsorted whole blood.

This clonotype was counted a few times. TCRdb re-analysed the 5' RACE reads in MiXCR, keeping a single row per CDR3 protein. The data show some 91,000 distinct CDR3 sequences, about 10% seen once. The CDR3 runs 14 residues. Germline trimming cut 5 bases from V and 7 bases from J; bases unmatched to any gene: 8. This chain links TRBV12-3 or TRBV12-4 with TRBJ2-1; 7 bases line up with TRBD2. Sequencing used whole blood, obtained at baseline. The TCR was taken from an adult who was a healthcare worker with PCR-confirmed SARS-CoV-2 infection or an uninfected control (not recorded which). CDR3 amino acids: CASSLGTIKNEQFF. CDR3 nucleotides: TGTGCCAGCAGTCTCGGGACTATTAAGAATGAGCAGTTCTTC.